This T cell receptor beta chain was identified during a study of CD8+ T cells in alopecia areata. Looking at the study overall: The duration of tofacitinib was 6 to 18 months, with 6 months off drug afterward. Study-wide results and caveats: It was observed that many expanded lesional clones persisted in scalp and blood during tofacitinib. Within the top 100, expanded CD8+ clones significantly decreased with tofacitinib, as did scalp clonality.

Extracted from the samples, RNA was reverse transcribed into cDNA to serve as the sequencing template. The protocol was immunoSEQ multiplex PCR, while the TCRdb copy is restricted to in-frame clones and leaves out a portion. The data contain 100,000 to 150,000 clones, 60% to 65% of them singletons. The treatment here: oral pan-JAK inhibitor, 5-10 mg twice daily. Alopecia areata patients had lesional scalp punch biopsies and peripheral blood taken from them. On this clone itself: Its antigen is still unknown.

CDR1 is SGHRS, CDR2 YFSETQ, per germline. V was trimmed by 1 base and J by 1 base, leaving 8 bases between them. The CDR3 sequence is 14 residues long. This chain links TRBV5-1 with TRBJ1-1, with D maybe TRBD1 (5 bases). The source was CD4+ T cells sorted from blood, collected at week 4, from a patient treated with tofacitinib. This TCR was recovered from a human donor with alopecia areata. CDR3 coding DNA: TGCGCCAGCAGCTTGCGCAGGGAGAACACTGAAGCTTTCTTT. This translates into CASSLRRENTEAFF.